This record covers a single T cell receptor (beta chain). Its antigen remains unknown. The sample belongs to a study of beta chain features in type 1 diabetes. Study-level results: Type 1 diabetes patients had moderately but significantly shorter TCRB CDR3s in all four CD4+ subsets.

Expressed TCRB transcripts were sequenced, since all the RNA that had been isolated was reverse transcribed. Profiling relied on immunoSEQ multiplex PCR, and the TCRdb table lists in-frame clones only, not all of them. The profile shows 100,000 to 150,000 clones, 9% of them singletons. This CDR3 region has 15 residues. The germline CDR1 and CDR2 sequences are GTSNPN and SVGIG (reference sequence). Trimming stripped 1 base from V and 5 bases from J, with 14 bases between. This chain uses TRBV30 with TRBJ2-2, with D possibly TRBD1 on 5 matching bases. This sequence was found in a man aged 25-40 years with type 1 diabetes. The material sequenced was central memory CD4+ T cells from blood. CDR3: CAWSARGSLTGELFF. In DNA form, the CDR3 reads TGTGCCTGGAGTGCTAGGGGATCCCTAACCGGGGAGCTGTTTTTT.